Presented here are 24 T cell receptor beta chains from one specimen sequenced in a study of cytomegalovirus exposure and HLA in healthy donors. The PCR contained 60 Vbeta and 13 Jbeta primers. The method was immunoSEQ multiplex PCR; TCRdb's version includes in-frame clones alone and lacks a portion of them. In the table there are fewer than 180,000 clones, about 76% of which are singletons. The sample was PBMCs. Receptors were obtained from a human donor in good health.

The chain has TRBV19 and TRBJ2-1; D perhaps matches TRBD2 (7 bases). This CDR3 region has 19 residues. Trimming left V 1 base short and J 7 bases short, with 26 bases between. Germline loops: CDR1 LNHDA, CDR2 SQIVND (reference sequence). For the CDR3, the DNA is TGTGCCAGTAGTATAGTTTTATGGGGGGGCCGGATAAGGCAGAATGAGCAGTTCTTC. Protein: CASSIVLWGGRIRQNEQFF.

This clone came up once. The J gene is TRBJ2-5, the V gene TRBV30; D gene uncertain. Trimming pared 4 bases from V and 5 bases from J, leaving 17 bases between. This CDR3 has 14 residues. Germline CDR1 GTSNPN, CDR2 SVGIG (reference sequence). DNA for the CDR3: TGTGCCTGGAAGGAAGAGGTGAATAGGGAGACCCAGTACTTC. Protein: CAWKEEVNRETQYF.

This clone was seen only once. V is TRBV2 and J is TRBJ1-4; D unclear. Germline CDR1 SNHLY, CDR2 FYNNEI. The CDR3 is 16 amino acids. Trimming pared 6 bases from V and 0 bases from J, leaving 14 bases between. The CDR3 loop is CASRRHLFATNEKLFF. In DNA form, the CDR3 reads TGTGCCAGCAGACGACATCTTTTTGCAACTAATGAAAAACTGTTTTTT.

The chain joins TRBV4-2 to TRBJ2-3; 14 bases line up with TRBD2. V dropped 5 bases and J dropped 2; count of bases not matched to a gene: 12. The length of the CDR3 is 19 residues. Germline V lookup: CDR1 LGHNA, CDR2 YNFKEQ. CDR3 DNA: TGTGCCAGCAGCAGGGGGCTTCGACTAGCGGGGGGGCACACAGATACGCAGTATTTT. Translating gives CASSRGLRLAGGHTDTQYF.

This chain links TRBV9 with TRBJ1-3; D remains ambiguous. Trimming left V 2 bases short and J 3 bases short, with 3 bases between. CDR1 and CDR2 (germline): SGDLS, YYNGEE. The CDR3 is 12 residues long. CDR3 in amino acids: CASSVSGNTIYF. The CDR3 DNA sequence: TGTGCCAGCAGCGTTAGTGGAAACACCATATATTTT.

The chain is built from TRBV14 and TRBJ2-3; D remains ambiguous. V shed 1 base and J shed 3 bases, with 11 bases lying between them. Looked up from germline, CDR1 is SGHDN and CDR2 is FVKESK. The CDR3 has 15 residues. The CDR3 DNA is TGTGCCAGCAGCCAAGGAACAGTTATAACAGATACGCAGTATTTT. Residues: CASSQGTVITDTQYF.

V and J are TRBV28 and TRBJ1-1; 8 nucleotides match TRBD1. Trimming cost V 5 bases and J 8 bases; bases outside gene matches: 16. This CDR3 comprises 16 residues. Germline V gene lookup returns CDR1 MDHEN and CDR2 SYDVKM. The CDR3 loop reads CASSPWGPGTGYEAFF. In DNA form, the CDR3 reads TGTGCCAGCAGTCCCTGGGGCCCCGGGACAGGATACGAAGCTTTCTTT.

The genes are TRBV6-1 and TRBJ1-1; D is perhaps TRBD1 (6 bases). V was cut by 0 bases and J by 7 bases, with 12 bases left in between. Germline CDR1 and CDR2: MNHNS and SASEGT. The CDR3 is made up of 14 amino acids. CDR3 sequence: CASSEAPGHFEAFF. The DNA of the CDR3 is TGTGCCAGCAGTGAAGCACCGGGACATTTTGAAGCTTTCTTT.

The chain combines TRBV11-2 with TRBJ2-2, with D tentatively TRBD2 (5 bases). Germline V gene data show CDR1 as SGHAT and CDR2 as FQNNGV. V lost 4 bases to trimming and J lost 4 bases, with 7 bases between them. This CDR3 is built from 13 residues. CDR3 in amino acids: CASSWTGTGELFF. The CDR3 nucleotides are TGTGCCAGCAGCTGGACTGGCACCGGGGAGCTGTTTTTT.

The chain uses TRBV5-5 and TRBJ2-3; 10 bases match TRBD2. The V gene end was trimmed by 3 bases and the J gene end by 2 bases; junction bases not matched to a gene: 6. The CDR3 is 16 residues long. CDR1 is SGHKS, CDR2 YYEKEE, per germline (reference sequence). Here the CDR3 reads CASSSLAGGITDTQYF. CDR3 nucleotide sequence: TGTGCCAGCAGCTCCTTAGCGGGGGGAATCACAGATACGCAGTATTTT. Full variable domain (outside the CDR3, taken from reference TRBV5-5 and TRBJ2-3): DAGVTQSPTHLIKTRGQQVTLRCSPISGHKSVSWYQQVLGQGPQFIFQYYEKEERGRGNFPDRFSARQFPNYSSELNVNALLLGDSALYLCASSSLAGGITDTQYFGPGTRLTVL.

The rearrangement uses TRBV6-1 and TRBJ1-5; TRBD1 matches 12 bases. Germline CDR1 MNHNS, CDR2 SASEGT. V gave up 2 bases and J gave up 6 bases; unmatched junction bases: 2. The CDR3 covers 15 residues. CDR3 sequence: CASSEMGQGAQPQHF. In DNA form, the CDR3 reads TGTGCCAGCAGTGAAATGGGACAGGGGGCTCAGCCCCAGCATTTT.

The chain couples TRBV30 to TRBJ1-2; D is uncertain. Germline CDR1 is GTSNPN and CDR2 is SVGIG (reference sequence). Trimming removed 2 bases at V and 3 bases at J, with 10 bases between. The CDR3 has 13 residues. The CDR3 DNA is TGTGCCTGGAGTCCGCCACTCCACTATGGCTACACCTTC. The encoded protein is CAWSPPLHYGYTF.

CDR3 DNA: TGTGCCAGCAGCCCCACTTATCCCCAGTACTTC. As protein: CASSPTYPQYF. The genes are TRBV6-1 and TRBJ2-5; no clear D gene. The CDR3 sequence is 11 residues long. Trimming removed 6 bases at V and 9 bases at J, with 11 bases between. The germline V gene has CDR1 MNHNS and CDR2 SASEGT.

The gene calls are TRBV4-2 and TRBJ2-7; D is perhaps TRBD2 (5 bases). The CDR3 runs to 15 residues. Germline CDR1 is LGHNA and CDR2 is YNFKEQ. V shed 0 bases and J shed 4 bases, with 13 bases lying between them. In DNA form, the CDR3 reads TGTGCCAGCAGCCAAGATAGAGGGCAGTCGTACGAGCAGTACTTC. It is translated as CASSQDRGQSYEQYF.

This clone was detected a few times. The gene calls are TRBV5-6 and TRBJ2-3; 8 bases are shared with TRBD1. CDR3 size: 16 residues. Germline-derived CDR1 and CDR2 are SGHDT and YYEEEE. V lost 4 bases, J lost 4 bases, and 11 bases stayed unmatched. The CDR3 nucleotides read TGTGCCAGCAGCACAGACAGGGGCCGGTATCCAGATACGCAGTATTTT. The encoded protein is CASSTDRGRYPDTQYF.

The rearrangement joins TRBV6-4 to TRBJ2-3; weak D call: TRBD1 (7 bases). The CDR3 runs 14 residues. V gave up 3 bases and J gave up 6 bases, with 13 bases separating them. The germline V gene has CDR1 MRHNA and CDR2 SNTAGT. The CDR3 DNA sequence: TGTGCCAGCAGTGAGTCAGGGGGGCTGGATACGCAGTATTTT. Translated, it gives CASSESGGLDTQYF.

The J gene is TRBJ1-2, the V gene TRBV6-1, with D perhaps matching TRBD1 (6 bases). The CDR3 sequence is 14 residues long. The germline V and J ends were trimmed by 7 bases and 0 bases, with 12 bases remaining between them. Per germline, CDR1 MNHNS and CDR2 SASEGT. The CDR3 sequence is CASTRQGTNYGYTF. The CDR3 DNA reads as TGTGCCAGCACCCGCCAGGGGACTAACTATGGCTACACCTTC.

The sample holds one count of this clone. The chain couples TRBV5-6 to TRBJ1-5; 9 positions agree with TRBD1. Looked up from germline, CDR1 is SGHDT and CDR2 is YYEEEE. Trimming at V came to 3 bases and at J to 4 bases, leaving 2 bases not matched to a gene. The CDR3 consists of 14 residues. The CDR3 DNA reads TGTGCCAGCAGCTCGGGACAGGGTAATCAGCCCCAGCATTTT. This codes for CASSSGQGNQPQHF.

The CDR3: CASSTQPGGQLFF. CDR3 in DNA: TGTGCCAGCAGCACCCAACCAGGGGGCCAACTGTTTTTT. The chain carries TRBV9 and TRBJ1-4, with 8 bases matching TRBD1. The germline CDR1 and CDR2 sequences are SGDLS and YYNGEE. The V and J ends lost 4 bases and 12 bases, in that order; junction bases with no gene match: 8. There are 13 residues in the CDR3.

This clone came up once. The chain employs TRBV6-4 and TRBJ1-1, with 7 bases aligning to TRBD1. The ends lost 5 bases at V and 6 bases at J; junction bases unmatched: 12. CDR3 length equals 15 residues. CDR1 MRHNA and CDR2 SNTAGT come from the germline V gene. This CDR3 is CASSQEAGGIAEAFF. DNA for the CDR3: TGTGCCAGCAGTCAAGAGGCAGGGGGTATCGCTGAAGCTTTCTTT.

The CDR3 nucleotides are TGTGCCAGCAGCAAAATCCGGGACAGCCTCTACGAGCAGTACTTC. This codes for CASSKIRDSLYEQYF. The rearrangement links TRBV27 to TRBJ2-5, with 7 bases aligning to TRBD1. The DNA matches TRBJ2-7 better at its end, which makes the J call doubtful. The CDR3 has 15 residues. Germline V gene lookup returns CDR1 MNHEY and CDR2 SMNVEV (reference sequence).

CDR3 nucleotides: TGCGCCAGCAGCGGCACACTAGCGGGAGACAATGAGCAGTTCTTC. Translating it yields CASSGTLAGDNEQFF. The chain joins TRBV5-1 to TRBJ2-1, with 11 bases fitting TRBD2. This CDR3 has 15 amino acids. V trimming: 4 bases; J trimming: 5 bases; junction bases outside the gene matches: 5. The germline gives CDR1 SGHRS, CDR2 YFSETQ.

This chain links TRBV11-3 with TRBJ2-7; D possibly corresponds to TRBD2 (5 bases). This CDR3 region has 15 residues. Germline V gene sequence: CDR1 SGHNT, CDR2 YENEEA. Deletions cut 2 bases from V and 3 bases from J, with 14 bases between. The CDR3 sequence: CASSLQEPSFYEQYF. DNA of the CDR3: TGTGCCAGCAGCTTACAGGAACCTAGCTTCTACGAGCAGTACTTC.

The gene calls are TRBV6-5 and TRBJ2-1, with TRBD2 identical over 14 bases. J lost 6 bases, V lost 4 bases, and 2 bases had no gene match. This CDR3 spans 15 amino acids. Germline lookup yields CDR1 MNHEY and CDR2 SVGAGI. The CDR3 is CASSSGLAGVNEQFF. CDR3 DNA sequence: TGTGCCAGCAGTTCGGGACTAGCGGGGGTCAATGAGCAGTTCTTC.